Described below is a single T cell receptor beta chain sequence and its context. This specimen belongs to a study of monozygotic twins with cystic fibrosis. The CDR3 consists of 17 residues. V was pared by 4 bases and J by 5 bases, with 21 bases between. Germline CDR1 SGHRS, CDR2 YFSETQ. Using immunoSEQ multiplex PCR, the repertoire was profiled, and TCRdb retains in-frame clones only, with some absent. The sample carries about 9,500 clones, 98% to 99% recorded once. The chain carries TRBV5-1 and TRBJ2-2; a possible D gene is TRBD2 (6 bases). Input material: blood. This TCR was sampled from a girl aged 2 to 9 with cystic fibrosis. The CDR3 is CASSIGTGRTMTGELFF. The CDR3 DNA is TGCGCCAGCAGCATCGGGACTGGCCGAACTATGACCGGGGAGCTGTTTTTT.